These 7 T cell receptor beta chains originate from one sample sequenced in a study of cytomegalovirus exposure and HLA in healthy donors (dated by TCRdb to between 2016 and 2019). Library construction relied on the immunoSEQ multiplex PCR assay. For the multiplex PCR, a mixture combining 60 forward primers for TCR Vbeta segments and 13 reverse primers for TCR Jbeta segments was used. Drawn from immuneACCESS, this table holds only the in-frame rearrangements with V and J called that TCRdb kept. Clones are partly lost; checked studies trace under half to an unresolved V gene and leave the rest unexplained. For this sample the table gives approximately 130,000 clones, of which less than 80% were detected only once. The ten largest clones take up less than 2% of the sample. Sequenced sample: PBMCs. Receptor source: a female donor in good health and CMV-seropositive.

The chain employs TRBV2 and TRBJ1-5; D ambiguous. The V end was cut by 4 bases, the J end by 0 bases, with 10 bases between. In germline, CDR1 is SNHLY, CDR2 FYNNEI. This CDR3 region has 15 residues. The CDR3 DNA reads TGTGCCAGCAGTGTCATGGGAGATAGCAATCAGCCCCAGCATTTT. Amino acids: CASSVMGDSNQPQHF.

This sequence joins TRBV2 and TRBJ1-1; D is unresolved. Looked up from germline, CDR1 is SNHLY and CDR2 is FYNNEI. The CDR3 has 15 residues. Trimming cost V 4 bases and J 3 bases, with 15 bases left between them. This CDR3 is CASSGSTPGYTEAFF. The CDR3 DNA is TGTGCCAGCAGTGGGTCGACCCCCGGGTACACTGAAGCTTTCTTT.

The chain combines TRBV30 with TRBJ2-3, with 15 bases identical to TRBD2. The CDR3 has 17 residues. With V trimmed by 3 bases and J by 2 bases, 6 bases remained unmatched. Looked up from germline, CDR1 is GTSNPN and CDR2 is SVGIG (reference sequence). The CDR3 DNA reads TGTGCCTGGAGCCCAGGGACTAGCGGGGGGTACACAGATACGCAGTATTTT. Translation gives CAWSPGTSGGYTDTQYF.

The CDR3 sequence: CASSDSPGAEAFF. For the CDR3, the DNA is TGTGCCAGCAGTGACTCGCCGGGAGCAGAAGCTTTCTTT. V gene TRBV6-4 combines with J gene TRBJ1-1; D uncertain. This CDR3 is built from 13 residues. Germline V gene lookup returns CDR1 MRHNA and CDR2 SNTAGT. V lost 0 bases, J lost 8 bases, and 10 bases lay in between.

The chain combines TRBV15 with TRBJ1-6, with TRBD1 identical over 7 bases. V dropped 2 bases and J dropped 7; count of bases not matched to a gene: 5. The CDR3 spans 15 residues. Germline CDR1 reads LNHNV; CDR2 reads YYDKDF (reference sequence). CDR3 loop: CATSRLQGRNSPLHF. CDR3 nucleotides: TGTGCCACCAGCAGATTACAGGGGAGGAATTCACCCCTCCACTTT.

This chain connects TRBV7-3 to TRBJ2-7, with D possibly matching TRBD2 (6 bases). The germline CDR1 and CDR2 sequences are SGHTA and FQGTGA. The CDR3 totals 14 residues. V was trimmed by 4 bases and J by 5 bases, leaving 15 bases between them. The CDR3 protein is CASSSPGLLHEQYF. The CDR3 DNA is TGTGCCAGCAGCTCTCCGGGACTTCTCCACGAGCAGTACTTC.

The rearrangement joins TRBV9 to TRBJ1-3; D not certain. The V and J ends lost 5 bases and 0 bases respectively, with 9 bases between them. The CDR3 covers 14 residues. Germline CDR1 is SGDLS and CDR2 is YYNGEE. CDR3 nucleotide sequence: TGTGCCAGCAGGTCCGGTGACTCTGGAAACACCATATATTTT. Translated, it gives CASRSGDSGNTIYF.